These 32 T cell receptor beta chains were all obtained from the same sample, sequenced in a study of T cell changes during pregnancy in multiple sclerosis. The table came from immunoSEQ multiplex PCR; TCRdb's copy has only in-frame clones and leaves some out. The sample consists of approximately 70,000 clones, about 93% of them appearing once. The sequencing used CD4+ T cells from peripheral blood mononuclear cells, collected after pregnancy. Every receptor here comes from a female donor with multiple sclerosis, enrolled in a pregnancy study.

V usage is TRBV6-5 and J usage is TRBJ1-1, with TRBD1 matching 8 bases. Trimming removed 2 bases from V and 4 bases from J; junction bases left unmatched: 3. CDR1 and CDR2 from the germline V gene are MNHEY and SVGAGI. The CDR3 length is 14 residues. Written as DNA, the CDR3 is TGTGCCAGCAGTTACAGACAGGGGTTCACTGAAGCTTTCTTT. Encoded protein: CASSYRQGFTEAFF.

V usage is TRBV5-4 and J usage is TRBJ1-6, with D perhaps matching TRBD1 (6 bases). V was pared by 4 bases and J by 9 bases, with 11 bases between. CDR1 SGHNT and CDR2 YYREEE come from the germline V gene (reference sequence). This CDR3 has 13 amino acids. The CDR3 region is CASSVQGFSPLHF. The CDR3, as DNA: TGTGCCAGCAGCGTACAGGGATTTTCACCCCTCCACTTT.

This clone has a single count. The V and J genes are TRBV6-6 and TRBJ2-7; 8 bases agree with TRBD2. This CDR3 has 14 amino acids. Germline V gene data show CDR1 as MNHNY and CDR2 as SVGAGI (reference sequence). V trimming: 6 bases; J trimming: 3 bases; junction bases outside the gene matches: 7. CDR3 sequence reads: CASRLSGAGYEQYF. DNA for the CDR3: TGTGCCAGCAGACTTAGCGGGGCAGGCTACGAGCAGTACTTC.

The V gene is TRBV10-1, the J gene TRBJ2-7; 10 positions match TRBD2. The germline V gene has CDR1 WNHNN and CDR2 SYGVQD (reference sequence). The CDR3 spans 16 residues. The V gene end was trimmed by 1 base and the J gene end by 3 bases; junction bases not matched to a gene: 6. The CDR3 bases are TGCGCCAGCAGTGAGTGGGCTAGCGGGAGTATCTACGAGCAGTACTTC. This translates into CASSEWASGSIYEQYF.

The chain recombines TRBV28 with TRBJ1-3; unclear D gene. The CDR3 consists of 15 residues. Germline values: CDR1 MDHEN, CDR2 SYDVKM. Trimming took 6 bases from V and 2 from J, leaving 14 bases between them. The CDR3 protein is CASSLRRVTGNTIYF. CDR3 DNA sequence: TGTGCCAGCAGCTTAAGGAGGGTTACTGGAAACACCATATATTTT.

The gene calls are TRBV5-1 and TRBJ2-5; D uncertain. Germline CDR1 SGHRS, CDR2 YFSETQ. This CDR3 region has 15 residues. Trimming shortened V by 4 bases and J by 5 bases, and 18 bases separated the two germline ends. CDR3 sequence reads: CASSITATPGETQYF. The CDR3 DNA reads as TGCGCCAGCAGCATCACAGCAACCCCTGGGGAGACCCAGTACTTC.

The V gene is TRBV18, the J gene TRBJ1-2; D is ambiguous. Germline-derived CDR1 and CDR2 are KGHSH and LQKENI. This CDR3 is 18 amino acids long. Trimming pared 0 bases from V and 8 bases from J, leaving 25 bases between. This chain's CDR3 is CASSPPTAGGFSGLGYTF. DNA for the CDR3: TGTGCCAGCTCACCACCCACGGCAGGCGGGTTTTCGGGTTTGGGCTACACCTTC. The full variable domain, its missing parts supplied by reference TRBV18 and TRBJ1-2, is NAGVMQNPRHLVRRRGQEARLRCSPMKGHSHVYWYRQLPEEGLKFMVYLQKENIIDESGMPKERFSAEFPKEGPSILRIQQVVRGDSAAYFCASSPPTAGGFSGLGYTFGSGTRLTVV.

This chain connects TRBV28 to TRBJ1-2; 8 bases match TRBD1. With V trimmed by 5 bases and J by 0 bases, 11 bases remained unmatched. Germline CDR1 reads MDHEN; CDR2 reads SYDVKM. The CDR3 has 17 residues. CDR3: CASSPPGTGFPNYGYTF. CDR3 bases: TGTGCCAGCAGTCCCCCCGGGACAGGTTTTCCTAACTATGGCTACACCTTC.

CDR3 DNA sequence: TGTGCCATCAGTGACCCGGGACAATTTAATGAAAAACTGTTTTTT. The encoded protein is CAISDPGQFNEKLFF. The rearrangement links TRBV10-3 to TRBJ1-4, with D perhaps TRBD1 (6 bases). This CDR3 spans 15 amino acids. Germline V CDR1 and CDR2: ENHRY, SYGVKD. Trimming pared 3 bases from V and 4 bases from J, leaving 12 bases between.

The rearrangement uses TRBV6-5 and TRBJ2-7, with 7 nucleotides matching TRBD1. Trimming took 1 base from V and 4 from J; bases not matched to a gene: 7. Germline loops: CDR1 MNHEY, CDR2 SVGAGI. The CDR3 contains 15 residues. CDR3: CASSYFAGTVYEQYF. The CDR3 coding sequence is TGTGCCAGCAGTTACTTCGCCGGGACAGTATACGAGCAGTACTTC.

The V and J genes are TRBV18 and TRBJ1-1; D not certain. The CDR3 consists of 14 residues. V was shortened by 0 bases and J by 1 base, with 6 bases between the two germline ends. In germline, CDR1 is KGHSH, CDR2 LQKENI. The CDR3 DNA follows: TGTGCCAGCTCACCACCGTCGTGGAACACTGAAGCTTTCTTT. It yields the protein CASSPPSWNTEAFF.

The chain couples TRBV28 to TRBJ1-2, with no clear D. The ends were cut back, 8 bases at V and 13 bases at J, with 29 bases in the middle. CDR1 MDHEN and CDR2 SYDVKM come from the germline V gene. The CDR3 is 15 amino acids. The CDR3 coding sequence is TGTGCCAGCTGCGCCGCCGTCCACCCTCCACTTGGGAGCACCTTC. Protein product: CASCAAVHPPLGSTF.

This rearrangement joins TRBV7-2 to TRBJ1-2, with a weak D call TRBD1 (6 bases). The germline V gene encodes CDR1 SGHTA and CDR2 FQGNSA. This CDR3 has 14 residues. V was shortened by 4 bases and J by 5 bases, with 14 bases between the two germline ends. CDR3 DNA sequence: TGTGCCAGCAGCTACGGGGGGGGGCCGTATGGCTACACCTTC. Its protein product is CASSYGGGPYGYTF.

The chain is built from TRBV18 and TRBJ2-1, with 10 bases identical to TRBD2. The CDR3 has 16 amino acids. The junction had 6 bases not matched to a gene; V was cut back by 2 bases and J by 5 bases. CDR1 is KGHSH, CDR2 LQKENI, per germline. The CDR3 loop is CASSPRSSGRDNEQFF. CDR3 coding DNA: TGTGCCAGCTCACCAAGATCTAGCGGGAGAGACAATGAGCAGTTCTTC. The whole variable domain, remainder taken from reference TRBV18 and TRBJ2-1, is NAGVMQNPRHLVRRRGQEARLRCSPMKGHSHVYWYRQLPEEGLKFMVYLQKENIIDESGMPKERFSAEFPKEGPSILRIQQVVRGDSAAYFCASSPRSSGRDNEQFFGPGTRLTVL.

This chain joins TRBV15 and TRBJ2-1; no reliable D call. The germline V gene encodes CDR1 LNHNV and CDR2 YYDKDF (reference sequence). With 2 bases removed from V and 5 bases from J, the gap between germline ends came to 13 bases. The CDR3 is 15 amino acids. This CDR3 reads CATSRILGVDNEQFF. The CDR3 bases are TGTGCCACCAGCAGAATCCTCGGTGTTGACAATGAGCAGTTCTTC. Filled out from reference TRBV15 and TRBJ2-1, the complete variable domain reads DAMVIQNPRYQVTQFGKPVTLSCSQTLNHNVMYWYQQKSSQAPKLLFHYYDKDFNNEADTPDNFQSRRPNTSFCFLDIRSPGLGDTAMYLCATSRILGVDNEQFFGPGTRLTVL.

This rearrangement joins TRBV6-1 to TRBJ1-2; D unclear. Germline V gene data show CDR1 as MNHNS and CDR2 as SASEGT. The CDR3 contains 10 residues. V was shortened by 5 bases and J by 7 bases, with 5 bases between the two germline ends. The CDR3 DNA reads TGTGCCAGCAGTTATATTGGCTACACCTTC. The encoded protein is CASSYIGYTF.

V and J are TRBV15 and TRBJ2-1; D unresolved. The CDR3 has 15 amino acids. Trimming shortened V by 3 bases and J by 4 bases, and 13 bases separated the two germline ends. CDR1 LNHNV and CDR2 YYDKDF come from the germline V gene (reference sequence). The CDR3: CATSREIGGYNEQFF. The CDR3 DNA reads as TGTGCCACCAGCAGGGAGATAGGCGGTTACAATGAGCAGTTCTTC.

The rearrangement uses TRBV18 and TRBJ2-1; 9 bases match TRBD1. The germline V gene encodes CDR1 KGHSH and CDR2 LQKENI. The junction had 16 bases not matched to a gene; V was cut back by 5 bases and J by 5 bases. The CDR3 covers 18 residues. The CDR3 DNA reads TGTGCCAGCTCAGAACTACCGGGACAGGGAATAAACAACAATGAGCAGTTCTTC. Amino acids: CASSELPGQGINNNEQFF.

The chain recombines TRBV15 with TRBJ1-1; 8 positions agree with TRBD1. The V gene end was trimmed by 9 bases and the J gene end by 9 bases; junction bases not matched to a gene: 21. The CDR3 runs 16 residues. Germline CDR1 is LNHNV and CDR2 is YYDKDF (reference sequence). This CDR3 is CATSLRGDRPSGKAFF. In DNA form, the CDR3 reads TGTGCCACTAGCCTCAGGGGGGACAGGCCCTCGGGGAAAGCTTTCTTT.

The chain carries TRBV19 and TRBJ1-1; D may be TRBD1 (6 bases). The germline V gene encodes CDR1 LNHDA and CDR2 SQIVND (reference sequence). CDR3 size: 17 residues. V dropped 10 bases and J dropped 1 base, with 25 bases sitting between them. CDR3 loop: CATRSGGRKIRNTEAFF. CDR3 DNA sequence: TGTGCCACCCGATCGGGGGGGCGTAAGATCCGGAACACTGAAGCTTTCTTT.

The gene calls are TRBV28 and TRBJ1-2; D unresolved. This CDR3 has 15 residues. V lost 4 bases to trimming and J lost 0 bases, with 12 bases between them. Germline V gene data show CDR1 as MDHEN and CDR2 as SYDVKM. The DNA for the CDR3 is TGTGCCAGCAGTTCCGGAGGCCCTACTAACTATGGCTACACCTTC. Translation gives CASSSGGPTNYGYTF.

Here the CDR3 reads CASSSGGTNEKLFF. In nucleotides, the CDR3 is TGTGCCAGCAGTTCAGGGGGGACTAATGAAAAACTGTTTTTT. This chain connects TRBV28 to TRBJ1-4; 7 nucleotides align to TRBD1. This CDR3 has 14 amino acids. The trim removed 4 bases at V and 2 bases at J, leaving 1 base unmatched. Germline CDR1 is MDHEN and CDR2 is SYDVKM.

The gene calls are TRBV6-6 and TRBJ2-7; D is ambiguous. Trimming took off 6 bases at V and 2 bases at J, with 14 bases between the two ends. Germline CDR1 reads MNHNY; CDR2 reads SVGAGI (reference sequence). The CDR3 loop spans 14 amino acids. CDR3 DNA: TGTGCCAGCAGCCGATCCGGGTATCCCTACGAGCAGTACTTC. Translating gives CASSRSGYPYEQYF.

The rearrangement joins TRBV7-6 to TRBJ1-1; D not certain. The CDR3 sequence is 14 residues long. Trimming stripped 3 bases from V and 2 bases from J, with 10 bases between. The germline V gene has CDR1 SGHVS and CDR2 FNYEAQ. The CDR3 reads CASSLREINTEAFF. The CDR3 DNA follows: TGTGCCAGCAGCTTGAGGGAGATTAACACTGAAGCTTTCTTT.

The chain has TRBV19 and TRBJ2-6, with D perhaps matching TRBD2 (6 bases). This CDR3 has 16 amino acids. V was pared by 2 bases and J by 0 bases, with 8 bases between. Germline CDR1 reads LNHDA; CDR2 reads SQIVND (reference sequence). The CDR3 sequence is CASSITGGSGANVLTF. The CDR3 nucleotides are TGTGCCAGTAGTATAACCGGGGGCTCTGGGGCCAACGTCCTGACTTTC.

V gene TRBV4-3 combines with J gene TRBJ1-1, with no clear D. Germline CDR1 and CDR2: LGHNA and YSLEER. V was trimmed by 4 bases and J by 0 bases, leaving 6 bases between them. The length of the CDR3 is 13 residues. CDR3: CASSRALNTEAFF. The DNA of the CDR3 is TGCGCCAGCAGCCGGGCACTGAACACTGAAGCTTTCTTT.

The chain is built from TRBV5-5 and TRBJ2-3; a possible D gene is TRBD2 (5 bases). The CDR3 contains 13 residues. V shed 2 bases and J shed 4 bases, with 8 bases lying between them. CDR1 and CDR2 from the germline V gene are SGHKS and YYEKEE (reference sequence). The CDR3 sequence is CASSLRAADTQYF. The CDR3 DNA sequence: TGTGCCAGCAGCTTACGAGCGGCAGATACGCAGTATTTT.

Here the CDR3 DNA reads TGCAGTGTTGACTACCGGGATACGCAGTATTTT. It yields the protein CSVDYRDTQYF. The V gene is TRBV20-1, the J gene TRBJ2-3; D is possibly TRBD2 (5 bases). The germline V gene encodes CDR1 DFQATT and CDR2 SNEGSKA (reference sequence). Trimming stripped 7 bases from V and 6 bases from J, with 11 bases between. CDR3 length: 11 amino acids.

The chain joins TRBV7-8 to TRBJ2-2; D might be TRBD2 (6 bases). There are 13 residues in the CDR3. Trimming shortened V by 1 base and J by 13 bases, and 13 bases separated the two germline ends. From germline, CDR1 is SGHVS and CDR2 FQNEAQ. CDR3 bases: TGTGCCAGCAGCTTAGGGTGGGACTGGGGGCTGTTTTTT. Translating it yields CASSLGWDWGLFF.

This chain links TRBV28 with TRBJ2-7, with D possibly TRBD1 on 6 matching bases. Per the germline V gene, CDR1 is MDHEN and CDR2 is SYDVKM. The CDR3 has 15 residues. Trimming left V 2 bases short and J 5 bases short, with 16 bases between. For the CDR3, the DNA is TGTGCCAGCAGTTTAACGGCAGGGGTCGGCCACGAGCAGTACTTC. Its translation: CASSLTAGVGHEQYF.

The chain employs TRBV29-1 and TRBJ1-2, with 8 bases that match TRBD1. The CDR3 has 14 amino acids. J was trimmed by 2 bases and V by 4 bases; bases with no gene match: 6. Looked up from germline, CDR1 is SQVTM and CDR2 is ANQGSEA. The CDR3 sequence: CSVGAGGTNYGYTF. The DNA for the CDR3 is TGCAGCGTTGGGGCAGGGGGCACCAACTATGGCTACACCTTC. Looking up the rest from reference TRBV29-1 and TRBJ1-2 gives the full variable domain: SAVISQKPSRDICQRGTSLTIQCQVDSQVTMMFWYRQQPGQSLTLIATANQGSEATYESGFVIDKFPISRPNLTFSTLTVSNMSPEDSSIYLCSVGAGGTNYGYTFGSGTRLTVV.

This clone showed up just a few times. V and J are TRBV28 and TRBJ1-1; D unclear. The CDR3 is 13 amino acids. The V end lost 1 base, the J end lost 1 base, and 4 bases lay between the germline ends. Germline CDR1 and CDR2: MDHEN and SYDVKM. As DNA, the CDR3 is TGTGCCAGCAGTTTATCAGGGAACACTGAAGCTTTCTTT. Its protein product is CASSLSGNTEAFF.